Listed below are T cell receptor beta chains from one sample, sequenced in a study of molecular identifiers for immune sequencing clone quantification. MiXCR was run by TCRdb on the PCR reads, yielding one entry per CDR3 protein. The sample lists about half a million distinct CDR3 sequences, about a fifth occurring once. The material sequenced was naive CD8+ T cells from blood, with Jurkat cell RNA spiked in. These receptors all come from a human donor in good health. Some libraries in this study had Jurkat cell RNA spiked in. Both conserved end residues are part of each CDR3. The D gene is left open where the match is weak. The size of a clone is reported for some rows only, either as once, few or many, or as a class for expanded clones.

V: TRBV29-1; size: few; D: NA; J: TRBJ2-1; CDR3: CSGDRPSYNEQFF; DNA: TGCAGCGGTGACAGGCCCTCCTACAATGAGCAGTTCTTC
V: TRBV30; size: many; D: TRBD2; J: TRBJ2-7; CDR3: CAWNGGGSSYEQYF; DNA: TGTGCCTGGAACGGCGGGGGGAGCTCCTACGAGCAGTACTTC
V: TRBV25-1; size: many; D: NA; J: TRBJ2-5; CDR3: CASSDREETQYF; DNA: TGTGCCAGCAGTGACAGGGAGGAGACCCAGTACTTC
V: TRBV19; size: NA; D: NA; J: TRBJ2-7; CDR3: CASSGGSYERYF; DNA: TGTGCCAGTTCCGGGGGCTCCTACGAGCGGTACTTC
V: TRBV28; size: few; D: NA; J: TRBJ2-3; CDR3: CASRQGNNPTDTQYF; DNA: TGTGCCAGTCGCCAGGGGAACAATCCCACAGATACGCAGTATTTT
V: TRBV19; size: NA; D: TRBD1; J: TRBJ1-6; CDR3: CASRSKGALNSPLHF; DNA: TGTGCCAGTAGGTCAAAGGGGGCCCTGAATTCACCCCTCCACTTT
V: TRBV4-3; size: few; D: NA; J: TRBJ1-2; CDR3: CASRGGGTNYGYTF; DNA: TGCGCCAGCCGCGGGGGGGGTACTAACTATGGCTACACCTTC
V: TRBV28; size: many; D: NA; J: TRBJ2-6; CDR3: CASSPGEGTGANVLTF; DNA: TGTGCCAGCAGTCCCGGCGAGGGGACTGGGGCCAACGTCCTGACTTTC
V: TRBV28; size: many; D: NA; J: TRBJ1-5; CDR3: CASRTDQPQHF; DNA: TGTGCCAGCCGAACCGATCAGCCCCAGCATTTT
V: TRBV5-1; size: NA; D: TRBD1; J: TRBJ2-7; CDR3: CASNTTLRDRGFYEQYF; DNA: TGCGCCAGCAACACGACTCTCCGGGACAGGGGTTTCTACGAGCAGTACTTC
V: TRBV6-1; size: NA; D: NA; J: TRBJ1-3; CDR3: CASSEIRFSGNTIRF; DNA: TGTGCCAGCAGTGAAATAAGGTTCTCTGGAAACACCATACGTTTT
V: TRBV3-1; size: NA; D: NA; J: TRBJ2-1; CDR3: CASSTQGLDEQFF; DNA: TGTGCCAGCAGCACACAGGGTTTGGATGAGCAGTTCTTC
V: TRBV5-4; size: few; D: NA; J: TRBJ2-1; CDR3: CASSLDRSVDNEQFF; DNA: TGTGCCAGCAGCTTGGACAGGAGTGTAGACAATGAGCAGTTCTTC
V: TRBV25-1; size: few; D: NA; J: TRBJ2-3; CDR3: CASSGLANTDTQYF; DNA: TGTGCCAGCAGTGGGTTAGCCAACACAGATACGCAGTATTTT
V: TRBV5-1; size: many; D: NA; J: TRBJ2-3; CDR3: CASSLIGSGRLRDTQYF; DNA: TGCGCCAGCAGCTTGATAGGGAGCGGACGACTTCGGGATACGCAGTATTTT
V: TRBV12-3/TRBV12-4; size: many; D: NA; J: TRBJ2-3; CDR3: CASSFEGPDTQYF; DNA: TGTGCCAGCAGTTTCGAGGGGCCAGATACGCAGTATTTT
V: TRBV5-8; size: many; D: TRBD1; J: TRBJ2-5; CDR3: CASSNTGGGGETQYF; DNA: TGTGCCAGCAGTAATACAGGGGGAGGAGGAGAGACCCAGTACTTC
V: TRBV4-3; size: many; D: NA; J: TRBJ2-3; CDR3: CASSQVSGGPSTDTQYF; DNA: TGCGCCAGCAGCCAAGTGAGTGGCGGTCCTAGCACAGATACGCAGTATTTT
V: TRBV7-9; size: NA; D: NA; J: TRBJ2-1; CDR3: CASSPPLAAAYNEQFF; DNA: TGTGCCAGCAGCCCCCCCCTAGCAGCCGCCTACAATGAGCAGTTCTTC
V: TRBV9; size: many; D: NA; J: TRBJ1-1; CDR3: CASSVVVVGQNTEAFF; DNA: TGTGCCAGCAGCGTAGTGGTTGTGGGTCAGAATACTGAAGCTTTCTTT
V: TRBV4-3; size: many; D: NA; J: TRBJ2-1; CDR3: CASSQIRGYNEQFF; DNA: TGCGCCAGCAGCCAAATCCGGGGCTACAATGAGCAGTTCTTC
V: TRBV27; size: NA; D: NA; J: TRBJ2-3; CDR3: CASSPRTTGGDTQYF; DNA: TGTGCCAGCAGTCCCCGGACGACAGGAGGGGATACGCAGTATTTT
V: TRBV10-3; size: few; D: TRBD2; J: TRBJ2-1; CDR3: CAINAGGNYNEQFF; DNA: TGTGCCATCAATGCGGGGGGGAACTACAATGAGCAGTTCTTC
V: TRBV19; size: NA; D: NA; J: TRBJ2-3; CDR3: CASSIVPQDTQYF; DNA: TGTGCCAGTAGTATAGTACCCCAAGATACGCAGTATTTT
V: TRBV20-1; size: many; D: NA; J: TRBJ2-3; CDR3: CSARDSGELRSDTQYF; DNA: TGCAGTGCTAGAGATTCGGGGGAATTACGTTCGGATACGCAGTATTTT
V: TRBV29-1; size: many; D: NA; J: TRBJ2-2; CDR3: CSVLGGGTGELFF; DNA: TGCAGCGTTTTGGGGGGAGGCACCGGGGAGCTGTTTTTT
V: TRBV6-2/TRBV6-3; size: NA; D: TRBD1; J: TRBJ2-1; CDR3: CASSPTGGSNEQFF; DNA: TGTGCCAGCAGCCCGACAGGGGGTTCGAATGAGCAGTTCTTC
V: TRBV6-1; size: NA; D: TRBD1; J: TRBJ2-3; CDR3: CASSEPRQGADTQYF; DNA: TGTGCCAGCAGTGAGCCTAGACAGGGAGCAGATACGCAGTATTTT
V: TRBV14; size: many; D: NA; J: TRBJ1-2; CDR3: CASSQGSVEYYGYTF; DNA: TGTGCCAGCAGCCAAGGTTCGGTGGAATACTATGGCTACACCTTC
V: TRBV7-2; size: once; D: NA; J: TRBJ2-1; CDR3: CASSLEAHPYDEQFF; DNA: TGTGCCAGCAGCTTAGAGGCCCACCCATACGATGAGCAGTTCTTC
V: TRBV5-5; size: many; D: TRBD2; J: TRBJ2-3; CDR3: CASSTFLAGVPDTQYF; DNA: TGTGCCAGCAGCACCTTCCTAGCGGGAGTTCCAGATACGCAGTATTTT
V: TRBV30; size: many; D: NA; J: TRBJ1-1; CDR3: CAWNNQREAFF; DNA: TGTGCCTGGAACAACCAGAGAGAAGCTTTCTTT